This TCR beta chain was observed in a study of T cells in Graves' hyperthyroidism and ophthalmopathy. Study observations and caveats: Most thyroid clonotypes expanded above 0.001 appeared in blood too.

Uncontrolled infections, other autoimmune diseases, pregnancy or lactation led to exclusion of patients. CDR3 length equals 14 residues. V was cut by 5 bases and J by 8 bases, with 18 bases left in between. Regions amplified from RNA transcripts were the TCR beta CDR3 regions. HTBI primers were the set used in a first-round RT-PCR of the TCR CDR3. Each CDR3 protein is one row after TCRdb ran MiXCR on the multiplex PCR reads. The table lists approximately 590,000 distinct CDR3 sequences, 15% to 19% of them singletons. This clonotype came up many times. What it binds is not known. This TCR was recovered from a woman in her thirties with Graves' hyperthyroidism. The chain uses TRBV12-3 or TRBV12-4 and TRBJ1-1; no clear D gene. The sequenced material came from blood. CDR3 DNA sequence: TGTGCCAGCAGTCCTGGACGGCGGACGGGAGAAGCTTTCTTT. It encodes CASSPGRRTGEAFF.